This T cell receptor beta chain came from a study of cytomegalovirus exposure and HLA in healthy donors. Looking at the study overall: Early on, a data release was issued that held about 85 million unique TCRs from HLA-typed donors.

This clone was picked up one time. The antigen remains undetermined. This cohort consisted of healthy bone marrow donors. The PCR employed 60 Vbeta primers together with 13 Jbeta primers. Some clones are missing from TCRdb's copy, which holds only in-frame ones; the method was immunoSEQ multiplex PCR. The data hold about 200,000 clones, with more than 75% observed a single time. Study conclusions and caveats: Association of a missense DCLRE1C variant with TCR beta V- and J-gene trimming was reported in a later analysis. Through in vitro validation, a few CMV-associated chains were shown to be specific for CMV antigens.

V was cut by 1 base and J by 4 bases, with 13 bases left in between. CDR1 is LGHNA, CDR2 YNFKEQ, per germline. This CDR3 is 15 amino acids long. Sequenced material: PBMCs. The chain links TRBV4-2 to TRBJ1-2; possibly TRBD1 for D (6 bases). This clonotype originated in a woman under 40 in good health and CMV-seropositive. In nucleotides, the CDR3 is TGTGCCAGCAGCCAAGTCGGGGGGCAGGGCTATGGCTACACCTTC. This codes for CASSQVGGQGYGYTF.